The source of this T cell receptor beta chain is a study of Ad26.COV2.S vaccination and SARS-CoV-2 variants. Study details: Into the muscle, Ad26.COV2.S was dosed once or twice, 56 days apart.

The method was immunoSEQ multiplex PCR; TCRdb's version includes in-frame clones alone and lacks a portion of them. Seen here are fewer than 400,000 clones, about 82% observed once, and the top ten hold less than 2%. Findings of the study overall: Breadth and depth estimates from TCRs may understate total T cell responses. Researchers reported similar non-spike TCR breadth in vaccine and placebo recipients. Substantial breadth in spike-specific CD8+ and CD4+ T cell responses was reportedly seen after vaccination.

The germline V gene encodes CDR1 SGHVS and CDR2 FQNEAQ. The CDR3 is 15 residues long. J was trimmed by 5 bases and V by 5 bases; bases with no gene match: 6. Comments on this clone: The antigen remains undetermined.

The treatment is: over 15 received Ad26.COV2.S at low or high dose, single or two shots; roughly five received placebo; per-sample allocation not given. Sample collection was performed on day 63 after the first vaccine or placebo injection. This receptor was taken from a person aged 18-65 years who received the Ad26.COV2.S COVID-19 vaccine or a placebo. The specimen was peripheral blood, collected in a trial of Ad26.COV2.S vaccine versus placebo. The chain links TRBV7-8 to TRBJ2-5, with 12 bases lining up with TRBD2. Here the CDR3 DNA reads TGTGCCAGCAGCACCCTAGCGGGGGGGCCGGAGACCCAGTACTTC. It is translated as CASSTLAGGPETQYF.